Presented here are 7 T cell receptor beta chains from one specimen sequenced in a study of blood T cell repertoires in COVID-19. Libraries were prepared by immunoSEQ multiplex PCR; TCRdb keeps only in-frame clonotypes and omits some of them. The data show a few hundred thousand clones, about nine tenths seen once. Specimen: peripheral blood. These receptors were taken from a man aged 60 to 69 with acute or convalescent COVID-19.

The chain combines TRBV9 with TRBJ2-7; 7 bases fit TRBD1. J lost 3 bases, V lost 4 bases, and 10 bases had no gene match. Germline-derived CDR1 and CDR2 are SGDLS and YYNGEE. CDR3 length: 15 residues. CDR3: CASSPQTGSYYEQYF. The CDR3 DNA follows: TGTGCCAGCAGCCCTCAGACAGGGAGTTACTACGAGCAGTACTTC.

The genes are TRBV30 and TRBJ1-2; no clear D. The CDR3 consists of 13 residues. Trimming stripped 3 bases from V and 0 bases from J, with 8 bases between. In germline, CDR1 is GTSNPN, CDR2 SVGIG (reference sequence). In nucleotides, the CDR3 is TGTGCCTGGAGGCGGTCCTCTAACTATGGCTACACCTTC. It encodes CAWRRSSNYGYTF.

A remark on this clone: Mismatch with germline at one junction end may stem from a read error. The genes are TRBV27 and TRBJ2-1, with 13 bases that match TRBD2. This CDR3 has 13 residues. Germline V gene data show CDR1 as MNHEY and CDR2 as SMNVEV (reference sequence). CDR3 coding DNA: TGTGCCAGGGGAGGGACTAGCGGGGCCGCCCCCCTCTTC. Translation gives CARGGTSGAAPLF.

This clone was recorded at least ten times. J is TRBJ2-3 and V is TRBV7-2, with 7 bases identical to TRBD1. V lost 2 bases, J lost 0 bases, and 2 bases stayed unmatched. The CDR3 contains 15 residues. Germline CDR1 is SGHTA and CDR2 is FQGNSA. DNA of the CDR3: TGTGCCAGCAGCTTATGGGGACAGAGCACAGATACGCAGTATTTT. Translated: CASSLWGQSTDTQYF.

A single count supports this clone. V is TRBV11-2 and J is TRBJ2-2, with 8 bases fitting TRBD1. The germline CDR1 and CDR2 sequences are SGHAT and FQNNGV. V lost 3 bases and J lost 5; bases outside the gene matches: 5. This CDR3 is 15 amino acids long. The CDR3 nucleotides read TGTGCCAGCAGCTTCAGGGGGCAAGAGACCGGGGAGCTGTTTTTT. Amino acids: CASSFRGQETGELFF.

The chain recombines TRBV27 with TRBJ1-6; D possibly corresponds to TRBD1 (6 bases). This CDR3 is built from 18 residues. The germline gives CDR1 MNHEY, CDR2 SMNVEV (reference sequence). Trimming shortened V by 6 bases and J by 5 bases, and 23 bases separated the two germline ends. The CDR3 is CASSSNIPGQLDNSPLHF. For the CDR3, the DNA is TGTGCCAGCAGCTCTAACATCCCCGGACAGCTAGATAATTCACCCCTCCACTTT.

The chain combines TRBV30 with TRBJ1-2; 10 bases line up with TRBD1. The CDR3 is 16 amino acids. Germline V lookup: CDR1 GTSNPN, CDR2 SVGIG (reference sequence). V shed 4 bases and J 1 base; nucleotides not matched to a gene: 9. This chain's CDR3 is CAWTELGQGLNYGYTF. As DNA, the CDR3 is TGTGCCTGGACTGAGCTGGGACAGGGGCTTAACTATGGCTACACCTTC.